The T cell receptor (beta chain) described here comes from a study of shared clonotypes between healthy human individuals. This CDR3 comprises 14 residues. Trimming at V came to 4 bases and at J to 2 bases, leaving 1 base not matched to a gene. Germline V gene data show CDR1 as SGHDT and CDR2 as YYEEEE. This clone came up once. The antigen is unknown. Study-level points and caveats: In this cohort, only blood was sampled, and tissue repertoires likely differ. Clonotype sharing across donors was expected to vary with sequencing depth.

Around 32,000 T cell genomes, or 300 to 350 ng DNA, went into unsorted PBMC replicate PCRs. PBMC DNA, left unsorted, was sequenced on ten immunoSEQ deep assay plates. Here immunoSEQ multiplex PCR was the method, and the copy in TCRdb shows in-frame clones only, minus some. Of under 600,000 clones listed, 60% to 80% were seen once; the top ten hold about 12%. Specimen: PBMCs. This clonotype was sampled from a woman aged 35 to 49 in good health. Some clones in this sample may be carry-over from other donors' samples. V is TRBV5-6 and J is TRBJ1-3; 9 nucleotides agree with TRBD1. The CDR3, as DNA: TGTGCCAGCAGCCGACAGGGGGCTGGAAACACCATATATTTT. As protein: CASSRQGAGNTIYF.